These T cell receptor beta chains were read from a single sample in a study of human T cells and chemical hapten exposure. TCRdb reprocessed the 5' RACE reads via MiXCR and lists one record per CDR3 protein. The table shows roughly 110,000 distinct CDR3 sequences, with roughly 19% occurring only once. These receptors were taken from a human donor in good health. The CDR3 runs from the conserved cysteine through the conserved F or W. The D gene is left open where the match is weak. Only part of the rows carry a size: once, few, many, or a class if the clone is expanded.

abundance | j_gene | v_gene | d_gene | CDR3aa
. | TRBJ2-5 | TRBV25-1 | . | CATTWGETQYF
. | TRBJ1-1 | TRBV12-3/TRBV12-4 | . | CASSLLRTGTEAFF
. | TRBJ1-2 | TRBV3-1 | TRBD1 | CASSQVFSGQGDSLNYGYTF
. | TRBJ1-6 | TRBV20-1 | . | CSAREGGKTYNSPLHF
. | TRBJ2-2 | TRBV27 | TRBD2 | CASSLWREGRVSGELFF
. | TRBJ1-1 | TRBV10-3 | TRBD1 | CAISDRDRGSTEAFF
. | TRBJ1-1 | TRBV28 | . | CASSLFNTEAFF
few | TRBJ2-7 | TRBV18 | TRBD1 | CASSPIPVLTGGSYEQYF
. | TRBJ2-1 | TRBV15 | . | CATSRDRYPLNNEQFF
. | TRBJ2-7 | TRBV6-1 | TRBD2 | CASSEMAGAGYEQYF
. | TRBJ1-1 | TRBV20-1 | . | CSAGYEGNTEAFF
. | TRBJ1-6 | TRBV7-8 | . | CASSLIRQVRSPLHF
. | TRBJ1-1 | TRBV29-1 | . | CSAVGRAEAFF
. | TRBJ1-4 | TRBV30 | . | CAWSDGPRTGEKLFF